This T cell receptor (beta chain) originates from a study of graft-versus-host responses after intestinal transplantation. For the study at large: Once they had received anti-thymocyte globulin induction, all recipients took tacrolimus and steroids for approximately 3 years.

Trimming took off 3 bases at V and 7 bases at J, with 17 bases between the two ends. CDR3 length equals 15 residues. In germline, CDR1 is SGDLS, CDR2 YYNGEE. Only in-frame clones appear in the TCRdb table, and some are missing; sequencing was by immunoSEQ multiplex PCR. Among 130,000 or so clones listed, nearly 95% were seen once. Findings and limits, study-wide: Early post-transplant HvG declines showed an association with peak circulating GvH clone levels. Among recipient marrow samples, GvH clones were found; some appeared first in ileum or blood.

Concerning this clone: Its target is not known.

The genes are TRBV9 and TRBJ2-1; TRBD1 might be the D (5 bases). This material consisted of unstimulated CD4+ T cells sorted from spleen or lymph node cells, taken before intestinal transplant. This TCR came from a human donor who received an intestinal transplant. The CDR3 nucleotides read TGTGCCAGCAGCGCAAAAGGGGCGATCGAGAATGAGCAGTTCTTC. This codes for CASSAKGAIENEQFF.